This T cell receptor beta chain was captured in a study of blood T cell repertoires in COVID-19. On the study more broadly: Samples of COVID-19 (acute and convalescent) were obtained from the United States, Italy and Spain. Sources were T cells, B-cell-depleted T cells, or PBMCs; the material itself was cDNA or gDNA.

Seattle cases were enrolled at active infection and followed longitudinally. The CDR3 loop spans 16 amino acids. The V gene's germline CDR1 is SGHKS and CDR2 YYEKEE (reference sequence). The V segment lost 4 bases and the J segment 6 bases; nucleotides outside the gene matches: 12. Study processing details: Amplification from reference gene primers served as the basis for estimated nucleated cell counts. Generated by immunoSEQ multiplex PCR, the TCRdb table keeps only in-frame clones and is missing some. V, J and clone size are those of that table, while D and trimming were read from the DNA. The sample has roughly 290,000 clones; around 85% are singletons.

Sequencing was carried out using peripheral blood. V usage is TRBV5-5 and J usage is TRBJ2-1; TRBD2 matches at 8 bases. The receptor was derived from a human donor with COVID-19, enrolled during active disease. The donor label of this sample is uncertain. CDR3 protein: CASSLALSGGGNEQFF. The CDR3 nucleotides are TGTGCCAGCAGCCTAGCCTTATCGGGAGGGGGCAATGAGCAGTTCTTC.